Listed below are T cell receptor beta chains from one sample, sequenced in a study of blood T cells in healthy people across ages. TCRdb re-called the 5' RACE reads through MiXCR, storing one row per CDR3 protein. In the table there are about 680,000 distinct CDR3 sequences, about 52% of which are singletons. The sample comprised blood. The receptors shown here come from an older woman in good health. The CDR3 runs from the conserved cysteine through the conserved F or W. The D gene is left open where the match is weak. Expanded clones are given a class, and other clones once, few, many or no size at all.

d_gene: NA; j_gene: TRBJ2-5; abundance: NA; v_gene: TRBV12-3/TRBV12-4; CDR3nt: TGTGCCAGCAGTTTAGGCAGTTCTTTCGAGACCCAGTACTTC; CDR3aa: CASSLGSSFETQYF
d_gene: NA; j_gene: TRBJ2-7; abundance: many; v_gene: TRBV11-1; CDR3nt: TGTGCCAGCAGCTTATTTGTTCGGGCGCGGTCCCAAGGGGAGCAGTACTTC; CDR3aa: CASSLFVRARSQGEQYF
d_gene: NA; j_gene: TRBJ1-5; abundance: NA; v_gene: TRBV20-1; CDR3nt: TGCAGTGCTATACCGGATCGCGATCAGCCCCAGCATTTT; CDR3aa: CSAIPDRDQPQHF
d_gene: NA; j_gene: TRBJ1-4; abundance: NA; v_gene: TRBV25-1; CDR3nt: TGTGCCAGCAGAGAAGATAATGAAAAACTGTTTTTT; CDR3aa: CASREDNEKLFF
d_gene: NA; j_gene: TRBJ2-4; abundance: NA; v_gene: TRBV7-2; CDR3nt: TGTGCCAGCAGCTTAGCGGGGATGGCCAAAAACATTCAGTACTTC; CDR3aa: CASSLAGMAKNIQYF
d_gene: NA; j_gene: TRBJ2-1; abundance: NA; v_gene: TRBV19; CDR3nt: TGTGCCAGTAGTCTGTCTACGACCCGGAATGAGCAGTTCTTC; CDR3aa: CASSLSTTRNEQFF
d_gene: NA; j_gene: TRBJ2-7; abundance: NA; v_gene: TRBV28; CDR3nt: TGTGCCAGCAGTTTAGGCTCGGGGCCTGCCTACGAGCAGTACTTC; CDR3aa: CASSLGSGPAYEQYF
d_gene: NA; j_gene: TRBJ2-5; abundance: NA; v_gene: TRBV6-5; CDR3nt: TGTGCCAGCAGTACTACGACAGGCCAGCAAGAGACCCAGTACTTC; CDR3aa: CASSTTTGQQETQYF
d_gene: NA; j_gene: TRBJ2-5; abundance: many; v_gene: TRBV29-1; CDR3nt: TGCAGCGTTGACCTGGCAGGGTTGAAGTACTTC; CDR3aa: CSVDLAGLKYF
d_gene: NA; j_gene: TRBJ2-5; abundance: NA; v_gene: TRBV27; CDR3nt: TGTGCCAGCAGCCATAGTGTCCAGCGGAACCTAGAGACCCAGTACTTC; CDR3aa: CASSHSVQRNLETQYF
d_gene: NA; j_gene: TRBJ2-1; abundance: NA; v_gene: TRBV4-3; CDR3nt: TGCGCCAGCAGCCAAGACGGGGCTTGGACCAATGAGCAGTTCTTC; CDR3aa: CASSQDGAWTNEQFF
d_gene: TRBD2; j_gene: TRBJ2-3; abundance: NA; v_gene: TRBV4-3; CDR3nt: TGCGCCAGCAGCCCGCGATGGGGGGGGACTAGCGGTTCTAGCACAGATACGCAGTATTTT; CDR3aa: CASSPRWGGTSGSSTDTQYF
d_gene: TRBD2; j_gene: TRBJ2-7; abundance: NA; v_gene: TRBV6-2/TRBV6-3; CDR3nt: TGTGCCAGCAGTTACCCTACTAGCGGGAGAACCTCCTACGAGCAGTACTTC; CDR3aa: CASSYPTSGRTSYEQYF
d_gene: NA; j_gene: TRBJ2-3; abundance: few; v_gene: TRBV5-1; CDR3nt: TGCGCCAGCAGGAATCAGCGGATCACAGATACGCAGTATTTT; CDR3aa: CASRNQRITDTQYF
d_gene: NA; j_gene: TRBJ1-2; abundance: NA; v_gene: TRBV28; CDR3nt: TGTGCCAGCAGTTTGTTGAGGGAAGGCTACACCTTC; CDR3aa: CASSLLREGYTF
d_gene: NA; j_gene: TRBJ1-2; abundance: NA; v_gene: TRBV29-1; CDR3nt: TGCAGCGTTGAAGACCCAGGTCCGGATGGCTACACCTTC; CDR3aa: CSVEDPGPDGYTF
d_gene: TRBD2; j_gene: TRBJ2-7; abundance: NA; v_gene: TRBV7-2; CDR3nt: TGTGCCAGCAGCCAAGGACTAGCGGGAGGGTACGAGCAGTACTTC; CDR3aa: CASSQGLAGGYEQYF
d_gene: TRBD2; j_gene: TRBJ2-2; abundance: few; v_gene: TRBV7-3; CDR3nt: TGTGCCAGCAGCTTAAGGCTAGCGGCCATCGGGGAGCTGTTTTTT; CDR3aa: CASSLRLAAIGELFF
d_gene: NA; j_gene: TRBJ2-1; abundance: NA; v_gene: TRBV7-6; CDR3nt: TGTGCCAGCAGTCAAGGGGGTTGGTCCTTCAATGAGCAGTTCTTC; CDR3aa: CASSQGGWSFNEQFF
d_gene: TRBD1; j_gene: TRBJ2-4; abundance: NA; v_gene: TRBV11-2; CDR3nt: TGTGCCAGCAGATGGACAGGGAAAAACATTCAGTACTTC; CDR3aa: CASRWTGKNIQYF
d_gene: NA; j_gene: TRBJ2-3; abundance: NA; v_gene: TRBV12-3/TRBV12-4; CDR3nt: TGTGCCAGCAGTTTTGGGGCTGGGAGCGGGAGCACAGATACGCAGTATTTT; CDR3aa: CASSFGAGSGSTDTQYF
d_gene: NA; j_gene: TRBJ2-7; abundance: NA; v_gene: TRBV6-2/TRBV6-3; CDR3nt: TGTGCCAGCAGCCGACCAGGGAGAGGCCACGAGCAGTACTTC; CDR3aa: CASSRPGRGHEQYF
d_gene: NA; j_gene: TRBJ2-1; abundance: NA; v_gene: TRBV7-3; CDR3nt: TGTGCCAGCAGCACCGGGATGACTTACCTGGATGAGCAGTTCTTC; CDR3aa: CASSTGMTYLDEQFF
d_gene: TRBD2; j_gene: TRBJ2-1; abundance: few; v_gene: TRBV27; CDR3nt: TGTGCCAGCAGCCCCTTGACGGGGGGGATAGTCCTCTACAATGAGCAGTTCTTC; CDR3aa: CASSPLTGGIVLYNEQFF
d_gene: TRBD1; j_gene: TRBJ2-1; abundance: NA; v_gene: TRBV7-9; CDR3nt: TGTGCCAGCAGCTCGGGACAGGGGAGACCCTACAATGAGCAGTTCTTC; CDR3aa: CASSSGQGRPYNEQFF
d_gene: TRBD2; j_gene: TRBJ2-1; abundance: NA; v_gene: TRBV10-3; CDR3nt: TGTGCCATCAACCCTAGCGGGAGTGCTACTACGGGGAATGAGCAGTTCTTC; CDR3aa: CAINPSGSATTGNEQFF
d_gene: TRBD2; j_gene: TRBJ2-2; abundance: once; v_gene: TRBV20-1; CDR3nt: TGCAGTGCGAGGTCTAGCGGGAGAAGTCTTACCGGGGAGCTGTTTTTT; CDR3aa: CSARSSGRSLTGELFF
d_gene: NA; j_gene: TRBJ2-1; abundance: NA; v_gene: TRBV7-2; CDR3nt: TGTGCCAGCAGCTTAAGGGCCAGATACAATGAGCAGTTCTTC; CDR3aa: CASSLRARYNEQFF
d_gene: NA; j_gene: TRBJ2-1; abundance: few; v_gene: TRBV29-1; CDR3nt: TGCAGCGCCGAAAGGAGGTACAATGAGCAGTTCTTC; CDR3aa: CSAERRYNEQFF
d_gene: TRBD1; j_gene: TRBJ2-5; abundance: NA; v_gene: TRBV20-1; CDR3nt: TGCAGTGCTAGAGGGGGGACAGGGGACCAAGAGACCCAGTACTTC; CDR3aa: CSARGGTGDQETQYF
d_gene: NA; j_gene: TRBJ2-2; abundance: NA; v_gene: TRBV12-3/TRBV12-4; CDR3nt: TGTGCCAGCAGTTTAGAGCAGTACGGGGAGCTGTTTTTT; CDR3aa: CASSLEQYGELFF
d_gene: TRBD2; j_gene: TRBJ2-1; abundance: few; v_gene: TRBV20-1; CDR3nt: TGCAGTGCATATAGCGGGAGGTCCTACAATGAGCAGTTCTTC; CDR3aa: CSAYSGRSYNEQFF
d_gene: TRBD2; j_gene: TRBJ2-1; abundance: NA; v_gene: TRBV4-2; CDR3nt: TGTGCCAGCAGCCAAGGGGGCGCTAGCGGAGTCTACAATGAGCAGTTCTTC; CDR3aa: CASSQGGASGVYNEQFF
d_gene: NA; j_gene: TRBJ1-1; abundance: NA; v_gene: TRBV6-2/TRBV6-3; CDR3nt: TGTGCCAGCAGTCGCCCAGGGTTTACTGAAGCTTTCTTT; CDR3aa: CASSRPGFTEAFF
d_gene: TRBD2; j_gene: TRBJ2-7; abundance: few; v_gene: TRBV3-1; CDR3nt: TGTGCCAGCAGCCTAATTAGCGGGAGCTACGAGCAGTACTTC; CDR3aa: CASSLISGSYEQYF
d_gene: NA; j_gene: TRBJ2-7; abundance: NA; v_gene: TRBV20-1; CDR3nt: TGCAGTGCTAGACCTTCGAAACATTACGAGCAGTACTTC; CDR3aa: CSARPSKHYEQYF
d_gene: NA; j_gene: TRBJ2-7; abundance: few; v_gene: TRBV9; CDR3nt: TGTGCCAGCAGCGTAGGCCCTCCTGGCTACGAGCAGTACTTC; CDR3aa: CASSVGPPGYEQYF
d_gene: NA; j_gene: TRBJ2-2; abundance: NA; v_gene: TRBV10-3; CDR3nt: TGTGCCATCAGTGAGCGGCAGGGGCGGACCGGGGAGCTGTTTTTT; CDR3aa: CAISERQGRTGELFF
d_gene: NA; j_gene: TRBJ1-4; abundance: NA; v_gene: TRBV20-1; CDR3nt: TGCAGTGGCCGGAGGGGAGAGGAAAAACTGTTTTTT; CDR3aa: CSGRRGEEKLFF
d_gene: NA; j_gene: TRBJ2-7; abundance: NA; v_gene: TRBV2; CDR3nt: TGTGCCAGCATAGGCCGGGAGTCCTACGAGCAGTACTTC; CDR3aa: CASIGRESYEQYF
d_gene: NA; j_gene: TRBJ1-1; abundance: NA; v_gene: TRBV28; CDR3nt: TGTGCCAGCAGTTTATGGCGTGACACTGAAGCTTTCTTT; CDR3aa: CASSLWRDTEAFF
d_gene: TRBD1; j_gene: TRBJ2-1; abundance: NA; v_gene: TRBV6-2/TRBV6-3; CDR3nt: TGTGCCAGCAGGACAGGGGCCCACAATGGGCAGTTCTTC; CDR3aa: CASRTGAHNGQFF
d_gene: TRBD1; j_gene: TRBJ2-5; abundance: NA; v_gene: TRBV7-9; CDR3nt: TGTGCCAGCAGCCCCGGGACAGGGTTCAGTGTAGGAGAGACCCAGTACTTC; CDR3aa: CASSPGTGFSVGETQYF
d_gene: TRBD2; j_gene: TRBJ2-1; abundance: few; v_gene: TRBV29-1; CDR3nt: TGCAGCGTTGGAAGCGGGAAACCGGACGGGGAGCAGTTCTTC; CDR3aa: CSVGSGKPDGEQFF
d_gene: TRBD2; j_gene: TRBJ2-7; abundance: NA; v_gene: TRBV27; CDR3nt: TGTGCCAGCAGTCCCGGGTGGTTAGCGGGAGGGCCCGACTCCTACAATGAGCAGTACTTC; CDR3aa: CASSPGWLAGGPDSYNEQYF
d_gene: NA; j_gene: TRBJ2-5; abundance: NA; v_gene: TRBV5-1; CDR3nt: TGCGCCAGCAGCCCTCCCGGGGGCGGGGTAGAGACCCAGTACTTC; CDR3aa: CASSPPGGGVETQYF
d_gene: NA; j_gene: TRBJ2-5; abundance: NA; v_gene: TRBV4-3; CDR3nt: TGCGCCAGCAGCCAAGACCGGAAAGGGGGGACCCAGTACTTC; CDR3aa: CASSQDRKGGTQYF
d_gene: TRBD2; j_gene: TRBJ2-1; abundance: NA; v_gene: TRBV6-6; CDR3nt: TGTGCCAGCAGTCCCAGGACGAGCGGGAGTTCCTACAATGAGCAGTTCTTC; CDR3aa: CASSPRTSGSSYNEQFF